The 15 T cell receptor beta chains presented below share a single source sample, sequenced in a study of blood T cell repertoires in COVID-19. Assay used: immunoSEQ multiplex PCR; TCRdb lists only in-frame clones, some missing. Of about 220,000 clones listed, 80% are singletons. Sequencing input: peripheral blood. These receptors were obtained from a human donor in a cohort sampled during active COVID-19.

The rearrangement links TRBV6-5 to TRBJ2-5; TRBD2 agrees at 11 bases. This CDR3 spans 15 amino acids. V lost 2 bases to trimming and J lost 13 bases; unmatched junction nucleotides: 12. Germline V gives CDR1 MNHEY, CDR2 SVGAGI. CDR3 coding DNA: TGTGCCAGCAGTTACGGATTTGCGACTAGCGGGGCCCCGTACTTC. Its protein product is CASSYGFATSGAPYF.

The chain links TRBV19 to TRBJ2-3; D possibly corresponds to TRBD2 (6 bases). CDR3 length: 15 amino acids. V was clipped by 6 bases and J by 2 bases, with 15 bases between them. The germline gives CDR1 LNHDA, CDR2 SQIVND (reference sequence). This chain's CDR3 is CASSRSGYFTDTQYF. CDR3 sequence (DNA): TGTGCCAGTAGCCGTAGCGGTTATTTCACAGATACGCAGTATTTT.

This clone occurred a few times. The chain has TRBV28 and TRBJ2-7, with 13 bases identical to TRBD2. The CDR3 runs to 14 residues. The V gene end was trimmed by 4 bases and the J gene end by 7 bases; junction bases not matched to a gene: 4. Germline-derived CDR1 and CDR2 are MDHEN and SYDVKM. CDR3 DNA sequence: TGTGCCAGCAGTTCCGGGACTAGCGGGATAGAGCAGTACTTC. This codes for CASSSGTSGIEQYF. Drawing the rest from reference TRBV28 and TRBJ2-7, the complete variable domain is DVKVTQSSRYLVKRTGEKVFLECVQDMDHENMFWYRQDPGLGLRLIYFSYDVKMKEKGDIPEGYSVSREKKERFSLILESASTNQTSMYLCASSSGTSGIEQYFGPGTRLTVT.

The CDR3 loop is CASSLGQGALFEAFF. CDR3 bases: TGTGCCAGCAGCTTAGGACAGGGGGCTTTGTTCGAAGCTTTCTTT. J is TRBJ1-1 and V is TRBV7-3; 11 bases fit TRBD1. Germline lookup yields CDR1 SGHTA and CDR2 FQGTGA. The V gene end was trimmed by 2 bases and the J gene end by 8 bases; junction bases not matched to a gene: 7. This CDR3 contains 15 residues.

This chain joins TRBV5-1 and TRBJ2-3; the match to TRBD2 covers 10 bases. V trimming: 4 bases; J trimming: 5 bases; junction bases outside the gene matches: 10. Germline lookup yields CDR1 SGHRS and CDR2 YFSETQ. CDR3 length: 16 amino acids. DNA for the CDR3: TGCGCCAGCAGCCCCGAAGGGCTAGCGGGAGTAGATACGCAGTATTTT. It yields the protein CASSPEGLAGVDTQYF.

This chain connects TRBV7-3 to TRBJ1-1; tentatively, D is TRBD1 (6 bases). The CDR3 loop spans 16 amino acids. Germline loops: CDR1 SGHTA, CDR2 FQGTGA. V lost 4 bases to trimming and J lost 2 bases, with 17 bases between them. CDR3 in DNA: TGTGCCAGCAGCTCCGGGTCAAACAGGGAAAACACTGAAGCTTTCTTT. Encoded protein: CASSSGSNRENTEAFF.

The chain uses TRBV7-6 and TRBJ2-1; 13 positions match TRBD2. CDR1 SGHVS and CDR2 FNYEAQ come from the germline V gene. The V gene end was trimmed by 6 bases and the J gene end by 7 bases; junction bases not matched to a gene: 9. CDR3 length: 16 amino acids. Here the CDR3 DNA reads TGTGCCAGCAGTGCGTTACTAGCGGGAGGGTGGAATGAGCAGTTCTTC. As protein: CASSALLAGGWNEQFF.

This clone has more than one count but fewer than ten. This sequence joins TRBV30 and TRBJ1-1; D call uncertain. V lost 0 bases and J lost 3, with 26 bases in between. This CDR3 has 19 amino acids. The germline CDR1 and CDR2 sequences are GTSNPN and SVGIG (reference sequence). The CDR3 region has the DNA TGTGCCTGGAGTGTACCCAGGCTCCCCCCTTGGGTAGTGGACACTGAAGCTTTCTTT. It specifies CAWSVPRLPPWVVDTEAFF.

V usage is TRBV28 and J usage is TRBJ1-4; the match to TRBD1 covers 7 bases. The CDR3 consists of 15 residues. V dropped 6 bases and J dropped 5; count of bases not matched to a gene: 9. From germline, CDR1 is MDHEN and CDR2 SYDVKM. CDR3 sequence: CASSLAGTENEKLFF. CDR3 nucleotide sequence: TGTGCCAGCAGCCTAGCCGGGACAGAGAATGAAAAACTGTTTTTT.

This rearrangement joins TRBV6-1 to TRBJ1-5, with D uncertain. Germline V gene data show CDR1 as MNHNS and CDR2 as SASEGT. The CDR3 runs 14 residues. Trimming cost V 1 base and J 3 bases, with 7 bases left between them. The CDR3 DNA reads TGTGCCAGCAGTGAAGTCCAGTACAATCAGCCCCAGCATTTT. As protein: CASSEVQYNQPQHF.

V gene TRBV28 combines with J gene TRBJ1-5; D not resolved. The V gene's germline CDR1 is MDHEN and CDR2 SYDVKM. The CDR3 has 12 amino acids. Trimming pared 5 bases from V and 7 bases from J, leaving 9 bases between. The CDR3: CASSETNQPQHF. The CDR3 nucleotides read TGTGCCAGCAGTGAAACAAACCAGCCCCAGCATTTT.

V and J are TRBV5-5 and TRBJ2-5; D is ambiguous. Trimming pared 0 bases from V and 4 bases from J, leaving 10 bases between. CDR1 is SGHKS, CDR2 YYEKEE, per germline (reference sequence). This CDR3 is 14 amino acids long. The DNA of the CDR3 is TGTGCCAGCAGCTTGGGTGGCACCTCAGAGACCCAGTACTTC. Translated, it gives CASSLGGTSETQYF.

The rearrangement joins TRBV3-1 (or the pseudogene TRBV3-2) to TRBJ2-5, with D possibly being TRBD1 (6 bases). The CDR3 runs to 14 residues. Germline CDR1 LGHDT, CDR2 YNNKEL (reference sequence). Trimming cost V 0 bases and J 5 bases, with 10 bases left between them. CDR3 bases: TGTGCCAGCAGCCAAGATGGGGGCCGGGAGACCCAGTACTTC. Its translation is CASSQDGGRETQYF.

The chain joins TRBV4-2 to TRBJ1-4; TRBD1 matches 7 bases. The CDR3 extends over 16 amino acids. V shed 3 bases and J 7 bases; nucleotides not matched to a gene: 11. Germline CDR1 reads LGHNA; CDR2 reads YNFKEQ. The CDR3, as DNA: TGTGCCAGCAGCCAGAAGGGACCGGGACAGACTGAAAAACTGTTTTTT. Encoded protein: CASSQKGPGQTEKLFF.

This rearrangement joins TRBV13 to TRBJ2-7, with 9 bases matching TRBD1. From germline, CDR1 is PRHDT and CDR2 FYEKMQ (reference sequence). The CDR3 loop spans 13 amino acids. J was trimmed by 1 base and V by 7 bases; bases with no gene match: 2. The CDR3 DNA reads TGTGCCAGCAAACAGGGGGCGTCCTACGAGCAGTACTTC. This encodes CASKQGASYEQYF.